The clone carrying this T cell receptor beta chain was detected a few times. Antigen: not known. This sample is drawn from a study of chemoradiotherapy in HPV16-positive cancers. This CDR3 is 15 amino acids long. Trimming cost V 7 bases and J 0 bases, with 15 bases left between them. Germline CDR1 and CDR2: SGHNT and YENEEA. Findings and limits, study-wide: Candidate HPV-specific clones and E7-related TCR motifs grew in tumor during treatment.

Data came from immunoSEQ multiplex PCR; TCRdb stores just in-frame clones and leaves some out. Seen here are fewer than 70,000 clones, 90% observed once, and the top ten hold approximately 3.5%. V is TRBV11-3 and J is TRBJ1-1; D remains unclear. Sequencing used blood, obtained from a patient who underwent chemoradiotherapy. This TCR came from a human donor with HPV-associated anogenital cancer. The CDR3 nucleotides read TGTGCCAGCAACCATAAAGGGCAGCTGAACACTGAAGCTTTCTTT. This sequence encodes CASNHKGQLNTEAFF.